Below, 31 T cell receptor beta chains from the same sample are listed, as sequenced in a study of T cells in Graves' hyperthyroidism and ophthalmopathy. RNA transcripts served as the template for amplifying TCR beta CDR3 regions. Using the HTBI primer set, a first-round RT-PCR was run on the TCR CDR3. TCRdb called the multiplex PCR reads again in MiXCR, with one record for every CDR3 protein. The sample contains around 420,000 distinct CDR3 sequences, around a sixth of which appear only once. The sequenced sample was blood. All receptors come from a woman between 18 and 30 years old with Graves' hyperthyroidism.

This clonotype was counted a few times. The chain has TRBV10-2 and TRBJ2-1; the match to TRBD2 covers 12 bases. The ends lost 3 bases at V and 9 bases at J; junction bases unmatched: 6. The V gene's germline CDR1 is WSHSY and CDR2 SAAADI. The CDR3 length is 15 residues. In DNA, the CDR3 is TGCGCCAGCAGTGATCGACTAGCGGGAGTCGGTGAGCAGTTCTTC. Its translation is CASSDRLAGVGEQFF.

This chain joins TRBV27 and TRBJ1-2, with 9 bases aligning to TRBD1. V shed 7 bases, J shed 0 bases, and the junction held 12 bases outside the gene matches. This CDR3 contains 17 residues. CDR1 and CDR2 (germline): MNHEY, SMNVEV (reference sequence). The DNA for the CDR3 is TGTGCCAGCAAGTGGGCAGGGACAGGGACGGCTAACTATGGCTACACCTTC. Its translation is CASKWAGTGTANYGYTF.

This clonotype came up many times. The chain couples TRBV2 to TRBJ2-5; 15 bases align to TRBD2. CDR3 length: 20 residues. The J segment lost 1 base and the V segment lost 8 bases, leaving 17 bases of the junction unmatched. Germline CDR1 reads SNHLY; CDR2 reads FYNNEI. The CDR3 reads CASFIVYRTSGRDGQETQYF. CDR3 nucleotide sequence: TGTGCCAGCTTTATAGTTTACCGGACTAGCGGGAGGGATGGCCAAGAGACCCAGTACTTC.

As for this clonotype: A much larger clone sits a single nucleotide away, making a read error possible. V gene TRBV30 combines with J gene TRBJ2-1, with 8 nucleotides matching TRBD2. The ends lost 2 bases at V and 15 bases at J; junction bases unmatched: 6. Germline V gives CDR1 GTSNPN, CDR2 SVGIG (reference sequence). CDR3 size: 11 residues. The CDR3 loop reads CAWSRGLVLFF. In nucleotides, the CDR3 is TGTGCCTGGAGTCGGGGACTAGTACTGTTCTTC.

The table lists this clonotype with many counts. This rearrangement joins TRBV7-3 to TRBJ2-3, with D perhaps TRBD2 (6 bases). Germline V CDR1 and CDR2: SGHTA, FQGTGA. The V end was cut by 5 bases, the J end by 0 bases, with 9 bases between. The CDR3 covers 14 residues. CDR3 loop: CASSARGSTDTQYF. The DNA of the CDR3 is TGTGCCAGCAGCGCCCGGGGGAGCACAGATACGCAGTATTTT.

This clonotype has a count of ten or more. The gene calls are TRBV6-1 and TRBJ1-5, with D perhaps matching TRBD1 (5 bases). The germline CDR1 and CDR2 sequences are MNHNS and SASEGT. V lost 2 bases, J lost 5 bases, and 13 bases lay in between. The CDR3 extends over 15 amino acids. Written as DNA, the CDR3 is TGTGCCAGCAGTGAAATGGGGGTATCGGATCAGCCCCAGCATTTT. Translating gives CASSEMGVSDQPQHF.

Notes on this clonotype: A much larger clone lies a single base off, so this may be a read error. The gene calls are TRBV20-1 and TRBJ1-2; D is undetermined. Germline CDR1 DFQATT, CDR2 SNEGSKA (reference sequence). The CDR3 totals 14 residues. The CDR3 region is CNARDWALNYGYTF. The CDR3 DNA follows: TGCAATGCTAGAGATTGGGCCCTTAACTATGGCTACACCTTC.

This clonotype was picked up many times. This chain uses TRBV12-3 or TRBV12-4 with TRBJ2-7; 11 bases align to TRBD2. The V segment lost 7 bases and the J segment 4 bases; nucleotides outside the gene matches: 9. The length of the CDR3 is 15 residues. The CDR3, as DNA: TGTGCCAGCACCTCCGAACTAGCGGGAGAGTACGAGCAGTACTTC. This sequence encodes CASTSELAGEYEQYF.

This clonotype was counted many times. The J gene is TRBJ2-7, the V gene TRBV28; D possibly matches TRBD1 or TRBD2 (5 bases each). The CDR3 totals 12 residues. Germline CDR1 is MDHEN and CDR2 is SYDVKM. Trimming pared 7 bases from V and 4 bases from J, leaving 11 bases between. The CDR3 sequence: CASNRSGYEQYF. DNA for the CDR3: TGTGCCAGCAACAGGTCGGGATACGAGCAGTACTTC.

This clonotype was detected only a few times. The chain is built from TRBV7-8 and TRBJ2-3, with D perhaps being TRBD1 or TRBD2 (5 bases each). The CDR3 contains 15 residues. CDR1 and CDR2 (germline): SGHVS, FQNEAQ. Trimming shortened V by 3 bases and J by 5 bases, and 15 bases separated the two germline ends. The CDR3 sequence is CASSFAGAPRDTQYF. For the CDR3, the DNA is TGTGCCAGCAGCTTCGCCGGGGCCCCAAGAGATACGCAGTATTTT.

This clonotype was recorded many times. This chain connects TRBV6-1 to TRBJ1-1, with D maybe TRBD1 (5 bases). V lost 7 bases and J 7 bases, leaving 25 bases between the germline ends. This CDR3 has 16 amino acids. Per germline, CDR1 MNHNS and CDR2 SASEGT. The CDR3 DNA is TGTGCCAGCACCCCCCGTGGGGCGGCGTCAGCCAGTGAAGCTTTCTTT. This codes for CASTPRGAASASEAFF.

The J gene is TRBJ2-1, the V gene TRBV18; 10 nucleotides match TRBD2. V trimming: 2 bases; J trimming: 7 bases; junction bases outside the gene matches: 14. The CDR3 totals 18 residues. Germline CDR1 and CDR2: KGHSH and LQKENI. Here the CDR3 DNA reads TGTGCCAGCTCACCAGGGGAGCCGGCTAGCGGGAGCTGGAATGAGCAGTTCTTC. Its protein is CASSPGEPASGSWNEQFF. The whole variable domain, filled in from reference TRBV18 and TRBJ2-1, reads NAGVMQNPRHLVRRRGQEARLRCSPMKGHSHVYWYRQLPEEGLKFMVYLQKENIIDESGMPKERFSAEFPKEGPSILRIQQVVRGDSAAYFCASSPGEPASGSWNEQFFGPGTRLTVL.

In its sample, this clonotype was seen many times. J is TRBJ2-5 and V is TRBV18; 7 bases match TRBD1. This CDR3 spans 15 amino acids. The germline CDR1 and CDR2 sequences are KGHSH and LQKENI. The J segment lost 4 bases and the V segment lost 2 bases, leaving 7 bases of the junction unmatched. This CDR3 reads CASSPRTPGGETQYF. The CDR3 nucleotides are TGTGCCAGCTCACCAAGGACTCCAGGGGGAGAGACCCAGTACTTC.

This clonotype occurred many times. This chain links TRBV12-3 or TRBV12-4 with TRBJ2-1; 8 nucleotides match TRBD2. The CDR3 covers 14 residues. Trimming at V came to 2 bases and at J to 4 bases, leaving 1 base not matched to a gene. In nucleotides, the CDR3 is TGTGCCAGCAGTTTACGGGAGGGTTACAATGAGCAGTTCTTC. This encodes CASSLREGYNEQFF.

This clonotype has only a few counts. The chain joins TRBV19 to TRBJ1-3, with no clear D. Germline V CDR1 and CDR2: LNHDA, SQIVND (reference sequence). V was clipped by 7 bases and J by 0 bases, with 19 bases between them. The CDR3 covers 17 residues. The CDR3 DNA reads TGTGCCAGTACAGGTTGGAAGCGGAGATTCTCTGGAAACACCATATATTTT. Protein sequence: CASTGWKRRFSGNTIYF. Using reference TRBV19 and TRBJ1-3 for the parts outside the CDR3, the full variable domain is DGGITQSPKYLFRKEGQNVTLSCEQNLNHDAMYWYRQDPGQGLRLIYYSQIVNDFQKGDIAEGYSVSREKKESFPLTVTSAQKNPTAFYLCASTGWKRRFSGNTIYFGEGSWLTVV.

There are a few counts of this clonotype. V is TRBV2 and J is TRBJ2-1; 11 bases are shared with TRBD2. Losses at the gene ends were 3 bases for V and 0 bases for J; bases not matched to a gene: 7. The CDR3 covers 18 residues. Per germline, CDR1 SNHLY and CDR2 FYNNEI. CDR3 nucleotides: TGTGCCAGCAGTGAGGGGACTAGCGGAGGACGCTCCTACAATGAGCAGTTCTTC. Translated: CASSEGTSGGRSYNEQFF.

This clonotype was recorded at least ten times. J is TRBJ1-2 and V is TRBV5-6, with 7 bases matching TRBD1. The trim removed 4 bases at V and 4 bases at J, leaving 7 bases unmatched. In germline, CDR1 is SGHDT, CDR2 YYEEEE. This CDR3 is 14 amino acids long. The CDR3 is CASSPGQRGYGYTF. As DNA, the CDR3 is TGTGCCAGCAGCCCGGGACAGAGAGGCTATGGCTACACCTTC.

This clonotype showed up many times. CDR3 in amino acids: CASRPGAEYGYTF. The CDR3 DNA reads TGTGCCAGCAGACCAGGGGCGGAGTATGGCTACACCTTC. The chain employs TRBV2 and TRBJ1-2, with D perhaps matching TRBD1 (6 bases). The CDR3 runs 13 residues. V gave up 6 bases and J gave up 5 bases, with 13 bases separating them. CDR1 is SNHLY and CDR2 is FYNNEI in the germline V gene.

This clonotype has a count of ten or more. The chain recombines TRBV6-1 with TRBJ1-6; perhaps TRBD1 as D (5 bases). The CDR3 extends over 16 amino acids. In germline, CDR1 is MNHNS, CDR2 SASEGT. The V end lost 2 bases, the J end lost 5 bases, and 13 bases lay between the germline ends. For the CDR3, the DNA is TGTGCCAGCAGTGAACGCAGGGAGGTTGATAATTCACCCCTCCACTTT. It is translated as CASSERREVDNSPLHF.

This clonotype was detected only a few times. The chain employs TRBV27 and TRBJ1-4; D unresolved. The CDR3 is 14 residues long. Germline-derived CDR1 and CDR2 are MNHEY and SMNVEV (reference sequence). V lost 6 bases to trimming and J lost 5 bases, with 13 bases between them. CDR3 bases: TGTGCCAGCAGAGGAGTGCAGACCAATGAAAAACTGTTTTTT. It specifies CASRGVQTNEKLFF.

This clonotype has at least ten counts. CDR3 DNA: TGTGCCAGCAGTCACGACAGGGGTCCGGGTGAGCAGTTCTTC. As protein: CASSHDRGPGEQFF. This chain joins TRBV6-1 and TRBJ2-1; 8 bases fit TRBD1. Germline CDR1 and CDR2: MNHNS and SASEGT. This CDR3 has 14 amino acids. V gave up 5 bases and J gave up 9 bases; unmatched junction bases: 9.

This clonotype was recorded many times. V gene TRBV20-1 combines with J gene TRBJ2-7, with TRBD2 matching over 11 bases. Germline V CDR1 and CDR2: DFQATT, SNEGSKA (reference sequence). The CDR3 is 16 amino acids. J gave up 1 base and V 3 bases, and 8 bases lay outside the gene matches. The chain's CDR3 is CSARDSGGALSYEQYF. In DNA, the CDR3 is TGCAGTGCTAGGGATAGCGGGGGGGCCCTTTCCTACGAGCAGTACTTC.

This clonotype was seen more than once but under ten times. CDR3 sequence reads: CASSDKGAKNIQYF. The DNA for the CDR3 is TGTGCCAGCAGTGACAAGGGGGCCAAAAACATTCAGTACTTC. V and J are TRBV2 and TRBJ2-4; TRBD1 might be the D (5 bases). The CDR3 covers 14 residues. The germline CDR1 and CDR2 sequences are SNHLY and FYNNEI. The V and J ends lost 3 bases and 1 base respectively, with 7 bases between them.

CDR3 coding DNA: TGCAGTGCTAGAGGAATGGGGAGAGTGGAGACCCAGTACTTC. Translation gives CSARGMGRVETQYF. This rearrangement joins TRBV20-1 to TRBJ2-5; the D gene is possibly TRBD2 (5 bases). V was pared by 1 base and J by 5 bases, with 14 bases between. From germline, CDR1 is DFQATT and CDR2 SNEGSKA (reference sequence). The length of the CDR3 is 14 residues.

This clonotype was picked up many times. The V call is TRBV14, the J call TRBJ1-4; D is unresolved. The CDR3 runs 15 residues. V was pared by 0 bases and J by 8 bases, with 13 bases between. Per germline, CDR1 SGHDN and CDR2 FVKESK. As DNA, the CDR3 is TGTGCCAGCAGCCAAGAAGGGCGTGCAAGGGAAAAACTGTTTTTT. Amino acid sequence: CASSQEGRAREKLFF.

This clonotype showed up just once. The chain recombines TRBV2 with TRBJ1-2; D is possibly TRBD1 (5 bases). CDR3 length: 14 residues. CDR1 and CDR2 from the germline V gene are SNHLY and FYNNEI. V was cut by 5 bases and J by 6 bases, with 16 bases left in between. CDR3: CASSKRQKVDGYTF. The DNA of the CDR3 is TGTGCCAGCAGTAAAAGACAGAAGGTCGATGGCTACACCTTC.

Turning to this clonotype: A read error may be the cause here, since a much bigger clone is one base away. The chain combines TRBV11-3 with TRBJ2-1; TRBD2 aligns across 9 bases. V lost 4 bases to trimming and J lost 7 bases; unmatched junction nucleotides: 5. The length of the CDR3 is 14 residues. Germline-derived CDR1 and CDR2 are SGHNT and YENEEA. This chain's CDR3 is CASSSTAGGNEQFF. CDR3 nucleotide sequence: TGTGCCAGCAGCTCAACGGCGGGAGGGAATGAGCAGTTCTTC.

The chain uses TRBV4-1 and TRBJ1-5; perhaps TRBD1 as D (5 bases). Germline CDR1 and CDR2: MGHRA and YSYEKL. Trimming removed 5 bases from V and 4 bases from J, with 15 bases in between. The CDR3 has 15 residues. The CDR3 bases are TGCGCCAGCAGCTCCTCCAATTGGGGGAATCAGCCCCAGCATTTT. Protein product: CASSSSNWGNQPQHF.

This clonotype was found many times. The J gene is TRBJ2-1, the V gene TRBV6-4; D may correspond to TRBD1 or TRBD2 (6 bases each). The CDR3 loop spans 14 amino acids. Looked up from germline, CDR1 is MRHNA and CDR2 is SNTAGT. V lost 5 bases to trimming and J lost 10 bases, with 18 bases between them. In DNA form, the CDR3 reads TGTGCCAGCAGTTCTTTCGGGGGCTCGGGGGAGCAGTTCTTC. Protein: CASSSFGGSGEQFF.

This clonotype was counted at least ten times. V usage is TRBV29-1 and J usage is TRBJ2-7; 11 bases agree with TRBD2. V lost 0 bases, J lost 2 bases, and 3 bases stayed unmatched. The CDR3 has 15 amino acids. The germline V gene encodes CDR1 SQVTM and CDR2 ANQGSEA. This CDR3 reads CSVEDLTSGTYEQYF. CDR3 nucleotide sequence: TGCAGCGTTGAAGATCTGACTAGCGGGACCTACGAGCAGTACTTC.

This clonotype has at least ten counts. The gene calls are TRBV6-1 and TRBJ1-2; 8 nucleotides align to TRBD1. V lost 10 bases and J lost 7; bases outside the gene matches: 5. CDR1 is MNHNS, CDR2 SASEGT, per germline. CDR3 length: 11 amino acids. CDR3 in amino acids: CAIGQGGGYTF. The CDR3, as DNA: TGTGCCATCGGACAGGGTGGTGGCTACACCTTC.